The rows below give T cell receptor beta chains drawn from one sample of a study of T cell responses to AZD1222 COVID-19 vaccine. The repertoire was sequenced with immunoSEQ multiplex PCR; TCRdb's copy has only in-frame clones and lacks some. The sample includes tens of thousands of clones, about 90% seen only once; the top ten take approximately 8.7%. The sequenced sample was peripheral blood, obtained on day 0 of AZD1222 vaccination. These receptors originate from an adult in good health. CDR3s include the opening cysteine and the closing phenylalanine or tryptophan. Fields, in order: D gene, clone size, J gene, V gene, CDR3 DNA, CDR3 protein. The D gene is left open where the match is weak. Part of the rows lack a size; the others show once, few, many or a class for expanded clones.

D: -
size: -
J: TRBJ2-3
V: TRBV1
DNA: TGCACCAGCAGCCAAGCGGGGGACAGGGCAGATACGCAGTATTTT
CDR3: CTSSQAGDRADTQYF

D: -
size: -
J: TRBJ2-6
V: TRBV4-3
DNA: TGCGCCAGCAGCCAAGAGGCAGGCTCTGGGGCCAACGTCCTGACTTTC
CDR3: CASSQEAGSGANVLTF

D: -
size: -
J: TRBJ1-5
V: TRBV19
DNA: TGTGCCAGTAAATGGACGGGCCGAGGGCCCCAGCATTTT
CDR3: CASKWTGRGPQHF

D: TRBD1
size: -
J: TRBJ1-6
V: TRBV3-1/TRBV3-2
DNA: TGTGCCAGCAGCCAAGGGATGGGACAGAGCTCCTATAATTCACCCCTCCACTTT
CDR3: CASSQGMGQSSYNSPLHF

D: -
size: -
J: TRBJ1-2
V: TRBV5-1
DNA: TGCGCCAGCAGCTTGCGGCAAGCAGCTAACTATGGCTACACCTTC
CDR3: CASSLRQAANYGYTF

D: -
size: -
J: TRBJ2-1
V: TRBV16
DNA: TGTGCCAGCAGCCACGGACAAGTAGACAATGAGCAGTTCTTC
CDR3: CASSHGQVDNEQFF

D: -
size: -
J: TRBJ1-1
V: TRBV6-2/TRBV6-3
DNA: TGTGCCAGCAGTAACAGGAGGAACACTGAAGCTTTCTTT
CDR3: CASSNRRNTEAFF

D: TRBD1
size: -
J: TRBJ1-4
V: TRBV19
DNA: TGTGCCAGTAGTCTCAACACAGGGGGTGATGAAAAACTGTTTTTT
CDR3: CASSLNTGGDEKLFF

D: -
size: -
J: TRBJ2-3
V: TRBV18
DNA: TGTGCCAGCTCACATTCGGTAGCTAGCACAGATACGCAGTATTTT
CDR3: CASSHSVASTDTQYF

D: -
size: -
J: TRBJ1-3
V: TRBV4-3
DNA: TGCGCCAGCAGCCAAGATCTTAGTTCCTCTGGAAACACCATATATTTT
CDR3: CASSQDLSSSGNTIYF

D: -
size: -
J: TRBJ1-5
V: TRBV5-4
DNA: TGTGCCAGCAGCTTGGGGGGGGATCTCGCCAATCAGCCCCAGCATTTT
CDR3: CASSLGGDLANQPQHF

D: -
size: -
J: TRBJ1-5
V: TRBV4-2
DNA: TGTGCCAGCAGCCAAGGGGGCAGCTATAGCAATCAGCCCCAGCATTTT
CDR3: CASSQGGSYSNQPQHF

D: -
size: few
J: TRBJ2-3
V: TRBV7-9
DNA: TGTGCCAGCAGCAAAATGGGGGCCAGCACAGATACGCAGTATTTT
CDR3: CASSKMGASTDTQYF

D: -
size: -
J: TRBJ1-5
V: TRBV19
DNA: TGTGCCAGCCGCGGGGGAGGGAGCAATCAGCCCCAGCATTTT
CDR3: CASRGGGSNQPQHF

D: -
size: few
J: TRBJ1-3
V: TRBV6-5
DNA: TGTGCCAGCAGTTACTCAATCTCTGGAAACACCATATATTTT
CDR3: CASSYSISGNTIYF

D: -
size: -
J: TRBJ1-5
V: TRBV11-2
DNA: TGTGCCAGCAGCCCAGGAGGAGGGAGCAATCAGCCCCAGCATTTT
CDR3: CASSPGGGSNQPQHF

D: -
size: -
J: TRBJ2-1
V: TRBV19
DNA: TGTGCCAGTAGTATAGGGCAGGGGGGTACCTACAATGAGCAGTTCTTC
CDR3: CASSIGQGGTYNEQFF

D: TRBD1
size: -
J: TRBJ1-4
V: TRBV30
DNA: TGTGCCTGGAGTCCGGGACAGGGAGATGAAAAACTGTTTTTT
CDR3: CAWSPGQGDEKLFF

D: -
size: -
J: TRBJ2-5
V: TRBV7-9
DNA: TGTGCCAGCAGCATCCCCCGGTCAGGGGGGAGCAGGGAGACCCAGTACTTC
CDR3: CASSIPRSGGSRETQYF

D: -
size: -
J: TRBJ1-6
V: TRBV6-5
DNA: TGTGCCAGCAGTTATACCGGGACCATCCGTGGACCCCTCCACTTT
CDR3: CASSYTGTIRGPLHF

D: TRBD1
size: once
J: TRBJ1-2
V: TRBV3-1/TRBV3-2
DNA: TGTGCCAGCAGAACAGGGGGGATCAGTCAGGGCTACACCTTC
CDR3: CASRTGGISQGYTF

D: -
size: -
J: TRBJ1-1
V: TRBV3-1/TRBV3-2
DNA: TGTGCCAGCAGCCCGACAGAGAACACTGAAGCTTTCTTT
CDR3: CASSPTENTEAFF

D: -
size: -
J: TRBJ2-7
V: TRBV7-9
DNA: TGTGCCAGCAGCCCAAGACAGGAGCAGTACTTC
CDR3: CASSPRQEQYF

D: TRBD2
size: -
J: TRBJ2-5
V: TRBV10-3
DNA: TGTGCCATCAGTGCAATCGGGACTACTGAGACCCAGTACTTC
CDR3: CAISAIGTTETQYF

D: TRBD2
size: -
J: TRBJ2-1
V: TRBV9
DNA: TGTGCCAGCAGCGTAGAGGGCGGGGGGCTTAATGAGCAGTTCTTC
CDR3: CASSVEGGGLNEQFF

D: -
size: -
J: TRBJ1-1
V: TRBV2
DNA: TGTGCCAGGGGGGCTTTGGGGAACACTGAAGCTTTCTTT
CDR3: CARGALGNTEAFF

D: -
size: -
J: TRBJ1-1
V: TRBV10-3
DNA: TGTGCCATCAGTGAGAGCGGGGAGCGAGGGAACACTGAAGCTTTCTTT
CDR3: CAISESGERGNTEAFF

D: -
size: -
J: TRBJ2-7
V: TRBV30
DNA: TGTGCCTGGACCAAAGGACAAGCCTACGAGCAGTACTTC
CDR3: CAWTKGQAYEQYF

D: -
size: once
J: TRBJ1-2
V: TRBV19
DNA: TGTGCCAGTAGTATTCCAGGGCTGAGCTATGGCTACACCTTC
CDR3: CASSIPGLSYGYTF

D: -
size: -
J: TRBJ1-1
V: TRBV9
DNA: TGTGCCAGCAGCGTAGAGCAGAACACTGAAGCTTTCTTT
CDR3: CASSVEQNTEAFF

D: TRBD2
size: -
J: TRBJ2-3
V: TRBV12-3/TRBV12-4
DNA: TGTGCCAGCAGCAATTCCGGGGGGGATACGCAGTATTTT
CDR3: CASSNSGGDTQYF

D: -
size: once
J: TRBJ2-1
V: TRBV19
DNA: TGTGCCAGTAGTCTAGGCTGGGCGTCGCTCTACAATGAGCAGTTCTTC
CDR3: CASSLGWASLYNEQFF

D: -
size: -
J: TRBJ2-2
V: TRBV4-3
DNA: TGCGCCAGCAGCCAAGTAGTGGAGACTAGTGCCCGTGCCGGGGAGCTGTTTTTT
CDR3: CASSQVVETSARAGELFF

D: TRBD2
size: once
J: TRBJ2-3
V: TRBV7-2
DNA: TGTGCCAGCAGCTTAGCTCGTACTAGCGGGGTTGATACGCAGTATTTT
CDR3: CASSLARTSGVDTQYF

D: TRBD1
size: -
J: TRBJ1-1
V: TRBV12-3/TRBV12-4
DNA: TGTGCCATAACGGGACAGGCGAACACTGAAGCTTTCTTT
CDR3: CAITGQANTEAFF

D: -
size: -
J: TRBJ1-3
V: TRBV28
DNA: TGTGCCAGCAGTACGAAATACCTGGCTGGAAACACCATATATTTT
CDR3: CASSTKYLAGNTIYF

D: -
size: -
J: TRBJ1-1
V: TRBV7-9
DNA: TGTGCCAGCACTAATTCGGACACCCTGGACGGTGAAGCTTTCTTT
CDR3: CASTNSDTLDGEAFF

D: TRBD2
size: -
J: TRBJ2-6
V: TRBV5-1
DNA: TGCGCCAGCTCACCGGGAGGGCTCTCTGGGGCCAACGTCCTGACTTTC
CDR3: CASSPGGLSGANVLTF

D: TRBD2
size: -
J: TRBJ2-5
V: TRBV6-2/TRBV6-3
DNA: TGTGCCAGCAGTTTCCAGACTAGCGGGGTGTCAGAGACCCAGTACTTC
CDR3: CASSFQTSGVSETQYF

D: -
size: -
J: TRBJ1-1
V: TRBV5-6
DNA: TGTGCCAGCGGGTGGAACACTGAAGCTTTCTTT
CDR3: CASGWNTEAFF